The 31 T cell receptor beta chains below were found in one sample sequenced in a study of tumor and adjacent non-tumor tissue in lung cancer. This sample's RNA came from whole unsorted tissue. The library came from three nested PCR rounds adapted from ARM-PCR protocols. MiXCR was run by TCRdb on the multiplex PCR reads, yielding one entry per CDR3 protein. The table has just over 200,000 distinct CDR3 sequences, 70% to 75% seen once. Sequences were obtained from lung tumor tissue. These receptor sequences come from a man in his sixties with non-small cell lung cancer.

This rearrangement joins TRBV20-1 to TRBJ2-2, with D maybe TRBD1 (6 bases). V gave up 3 bases and J gave up 5 bases, with 16 bases separating them. Germline V gene lookup returns CDR1 DFQATT and CDR2 SNEGSKA (reference sequence). This CDR3 has 15 amino acids. This chain's CDR3 is CSARSRIGGTGELFF. CDR3 nucleotide sequence: TGCAGTGCTAGGTCGAGGATAGGGGGAACCGGGGAGCTGTTTTTT.

About this clonotype itself: One base away lies a much larger clone, so this may be a sequencing read error. This rearrangement joins TRBV11-2 to TRBJ2-4, with D possibly TRBD1 on 6 matching bases. This CDR3 spans 17 amino acids. Germline loops: CDR1 SGHAT, CDR2 FQNNGV. The DNA for the CDR3 is TGTGTCAGCAGCTCAAACTCTGGACAGTTTGGGGGAAACATTCAGTACTTC. Translation: CVSSSNSGQFGGNIQYF.

This clonotype showed up just once. The V gene is TRBV20-1, the J gene TRBJ2-7, with a tentative D call TRBD1 (5 bases). In germline, CDR1 is DFQATT, CDR2 SNEGSKA (reference sequence). With 6 bases removed from V and 3 bases from J, the gap between germline ends came to 12 bases. The CDR3 loop spans 12 amino acids. Here the CDR3 reads CSALSQGYEQYF. The DNA for the CDR3 is TGCAGTGCCTTATCGCAGGGCTACGAGCAGTACTTC.

The chain links TRBV5-6 to TRBJ2-1; D unresolved. V lost 0 bases and J 9 bases, leaving 16 bases between the germline ends. Germline assignment: CDR1 SGHDT and CDR2 YYEEEE. The CDR3 is 15 residues long. Here the CDR3 reads CASSLGPADGSEQFF. The DNA of the CDR3 is TGTGCCAGCAGCTTGGGCCCGGCTGATGGCAGTGAGCAGTTCTTC. Full variable domain (outside the CDR3, taken from reference TRBV5-6 and TRBJ2-1): DAGVTQSPTHLIKTRGQQVTLRCSPKSGHDTVSWYQQALGQGPQFIFQYYEEEERQRGNFPDRFSGHQFPNYSSELNVNALLLGDSALYLCASSLGPADGSEQFFGPGTRLTVL.

The chain is built from TRBV6-1 and TRBJ2-7; tentatively, D is TRBD2 (5 bases). CDR1 and CDR2 from the germline V gene are MNHNS and SASEGT. This CDR3 region has 14 residues. The CDR3: CTNSEARRGAEQYF. As DNA, the CDR3 is TGTACCAACAGTGAAGCGCGTCGGGGAGCCGAGCAGTACTTC.

This rearrangement joins TRBV5-1 to TRBJ2-7, with D unclear. Germline values: CDR1 SGHRS, CDR2 YFSETQ. The CDR3 has 14 residues. With 4 bases removed from V and 2 bases from J, the gap between germline ends came to 13 bases. CDR3 protein: CASSPRTDPYEQYF. CDR3 DNA sequence: TGCGCCAGCAGCCCGAGGACGGACCCCTACGAGCAGTACTTC.

About this clonotype itself: The junction departs from the called germline gene at one end, perhaps through a read error. The chain has TRBV6-1 and TRBJ1-1; TRBD1 matches at 8 bases. The CDR3 runs to 13 residues. From germline, CDR1 is MNHNS and CDR2 SASEGT. CDR3 loop: CASRTGLNIEAFF. CDR3 DNA: TGTGCTAGCAGGACAGGGTTGAACATTGAAGCTTTCTTT.

This rearrangement joins TRBV5-1 to TRBJ1-1, with D perhaps matching TRBD1 (5 bases). V gave up 4 bases and J gave up 1 base, with 11 bases separating them. The CDR3 length is 14 residues. Germline lookup yields CDR1 SGHRS and CDR2 YFSETQ. CDR3 DNA sequence: TGCGCCAGCAGCATAGAGGGGTCGAACACTGAAGCTTTCTTT. Amino acid sequence: CASSIEGSNTEAFF.

This clonotype is a singleton in its sample. At one end the junction does not follow the germline gene, possibly because of a read error. This chain uses TRBV11-2 with TRBJ2-6; maybe TRBD2 (6 bases). The CDR3 is made up of 18 amino acids. Germline CDR1 reads SGHAT; CDR2 reads FQNNGV. The CDR3 sequence is CACSLTIGGATGANVLTF. In DNA, the CDR3 is TGTGCCTGCAGTCTAACTATCGGGGGAGCCACTGGGGCCAACGTCCTGACTTTC. The whole variable domain, filled in from reference TRBV11-2 and TRBJ2-6, reads EAGVAQSPRYKIIEKRQSVAFWCNPISGHATLYWYQQILGQGPKLLIQFQNNGVVDDSQLPKDRFSAERLKGVDSTLKIQPAKLEDSAVYLCACSLTIGGATGANVLTFGAGSRLTVL.

Regarding this clonotype: This clone may be a read error of a much larger clone one base away. The V call is TRBV29-1, the J call TRBJ2-3; D remains ambiguous. V shed 5 bases and J shed 0 bases, with 9 bases lying between them. Germline lookup yields CDR1 SQVTM and CDR2 ANQGSEA. This CDR3 region has 13 residues. The CDR3 reads CSVHLQSTDTQYF. Written as DNA, the CDR3 is TGCAGCGTTCATCTACAGAGCACAGATACGCAGTATTTT.

In regard to this clonotype: Its ends do not fully match the called genes, so a read error is possible. The rearrangement uses TRBV4-1 and TRBJ2-1, with D perhaps given as TRBD1 or TRBD2 (5 bases each). CDR3 length: 14 amino acids. Germline V gene lookup returns CDR1 MGHRA and CDR2 YSYEKL. The CDR3 loop is CASSQGTLYNKQFF. CDR3 nucleotide sequence: TGCGCCAGCAGCCAGGGGACCCTCTACAATAAGCAGTTCTTC.

Worth noting for this clonotype: Sequence at one end of the junction differs from germline and may be a read error. The chain couples TRBV7-9 to TRBJ2-4, with 11 bases that match TRBD2. CDR1 is SEHNR and CDR2 is FQNEAQ in the germline V gene (reference sequence). The CDR3 sequence is 18 residues long. The CDR3 DNA is TGTGCCAGCAGCATCGGGACTAGCGGAAATCAAGCCACAAACATTCAGTACTTC. Translated: CASSIGTSGNQATNIQYF.

The CDR3 nucleotides read TGTGCCAGCAGTTACGATCATTTAGCGGGGGGGAGCAATGAGCAGTTCTTC. This translates into CASSYDHLAGGSNEQFF. The chain employs TRBV6-2 or TRBV6-3 and TRBJ2-1; 11 nucleotides match TRBD2. CDR1 MNHEY and CDR2 SVGEGT come from the germline V gene. V was pared by 2 bases and J by 6 bases, with 9 bases of the junction left unmatched. The CDR3 loop spans 17 amino acids.

To note about this clonotype: The CDR3 ends on some other residue instead of the conserved phenylalanine or tryptophan, so this is likely a read error. The rearrangement joins TRBV4-3 to TRBJ2-5, with 7 bases fitting TRBD2. This CDR3 comprises 16 residues. Germline CDR1 reads LGHNA; CDR2 reads YSLEER. The CDR3 region has the DNA TGCGCCAGTAGCCAAGATCGTACGGGAGGCGGGGAGACCCAGTACCTC. This translates into CASSQDRTGGGETQYL.

A word on this clonotype: With a much larger clone just one base away, this may be a read error. The rearrangement uses TRBV20-1 and TRBJ1-1; 8 bases align to TRBD1. CDR3 length: 13 amino acids. Germline V gene sequence: CDR1 DFQATT, CDR2 SNEGSKA (reference sequence). Here the CDR3 DNA reads TGCAATGCTAGGGGGACAGGGAACACTGAAGCTTTCTTT. Residues: CNARGTGNTEAFF.

This clonotype showed up just a few times. The V call is TRBV20-1, the J call TRBJ2-3; TRBD2 matches 7 bases. This CDR3 has 17 residues. The trim removed 5 bases at V and 0 bases at J, leaving 14 bases unmatched. The germline V gene encodes CDR1 DFQATT and CDR2 SNEGSKA (reference sequence). The CDR3: CSARTWGEGLSTDTQYF. The CDR3, as DNA: TGCAGTGCTCGGACGTGGGGGGAGGGCCTTAGCACAGATACGCAGTATTTT.

This clonotype has a count of ten or more. The V gene is TRBV29-1, the J gene TRBJ2-1; D is possibly TRBD1 or TRBD2 (5 bases each). Germline-derived CDR1 and CDR2 are SQVTM and ANQGSEA. Trimming took 5 bases from V and 8 from J, leaving 19 bases between them. The CDR3 consists of 14 residues. CDR3: CSVTRGQGNDEQFF. The CDR3 DNA is TGCAGCGTTACGAGGGGTCAAGGAAACGATGAGCAGTTCTTC.

Comment on this clonotype: A read error may be the cause here, since a much bigger clone is one base away. The V call is TRBV4-2, the J call TRBJ2-1, with D perhaps TRBD1 or TRBD2 (5 bases each). Per the germline V gene, CDR1 is LGHNA and CDR2 is YNFKEQ. The CDR3 is 15 amino acids. For the CDR3, the DNA is TGTGCCGGCAGCCAACGAGGGCCGGGGACCAATGAGCAGTTCTTC. Its protein is CAGSQRGPGTNEQFF.

On this clonotype itself: A much more abundant neighbour one base away suggests this may be a read error. The chain carries TRBV6-5 and TRBJ1-2; D gene ambiguous. The V end was cut by 2 bases, the J end by 0 bases, with 7 bases between. CDR1 MNHEY and CDR2 SVGAGI come from the germline V gene. The CDR3 is made up of 14 amino acids. The CDR3, as DNA: TGTGCCAGCAGTTACGTGGGTGCTAACTATGGCTACACCTTC. It is translated as CASSYVGANYGYTF.

Many counts were recorded for this clonotype. The chain couples TRBV10-1 to TRBJ1-1; 7 bases fit TRBD1. Germline-derived CDR1 and CDR2 are WNHNN and SYGVQD (reference sequence). V was pared by 3 bases and J by 0 bases, with 4 bases of the junction left unmatched. The length of the CDR3 is 15 residues. CDR3 nucleotides: TGCGCCAGCAGTGATTCGACAGGGATGAACACTGAAGCTTTCTTT. Translated, it gives CASSDSTGMNTEAFF.

This chain connects TRBV4-2 to TRBJ2-6; D is unclear. This CDR3 contains 16 residues. V was clipped by 11 bases and J by 3 bases, with 20 bases between them. Germline CDR1 reads LGHNA; CDR2 reads YNFKEQ. The CDR3 DNA sequence: TGTGCCTGTAACCAAGAGTTGAGTTATGGGGCCAACGTCCTGACTTTC. It is translated as CACNQELSYGANVLTF.

With respect to this clonotype: A much more abundant neighbour one base away suggests this may be a read error. The CDR3 loop is CANSQVDRGSEQYF. The CDR3, as DNA: TGTGCCAACAGCCAAGTGGACAGGGGAAGCGAGCAGTACTTC. The chain couples TRBV4-2 to TRBJ2-7, with 9 bases identical to TRBD1. The CDR3 runs 14 residues. Germline values: CDR1 LGHNA, CDR2 YNFKEQ.

This clonotype was observed a single time. A read error may explain this, as a much larger clone is one base away. The chain joins TRBV28 to TRBJ1-6; possible D gene TRBD1, 5 bases. V was clipped by 2 bases and J by 8 bases, with 10 bases between them. CDR3 length equals 14 residues. CDR1 MDHEN and CDR2 SYDVKM come from the germline V gene. The CDR3 loop is CASSLAGYHSPLHF. CDR3 sequence (DNA): TGTGCCAGCAGTTTAGCAGGGTACCATTCACCCCTCCACTTT.

This sequence joins TRBV6-2 or TRBV6-3 and TRBJ2-2; D tentatively reads TRBD1 or TRBD2 (5 bases each). V gave up 8 bases and J gave up 16 bases, with 26 bases separating them. Looked up from germline, CDR1 is MNHEY and CDR2 is SVGEGT. The CDR3 runs to 14 residues. The CDR3, as DNA: TGTGCCAGCTGGCTTAGCTGGAACACCGGGGACCCGTTTTTT. This gives the protein CASWLSWNTGDPFF.

Only a few counts were recorded for this clonotype. This chain uses TRBV20-1 with TRBJ2-5; 10 nucleotides match TRBD2. The CDR3 length is 15 residues. The germline V gene has CDR1 DFQATT and CDR2 SNEGSKA (reference sequence). Trimming cost V 3 bases and J 0 bases; bases outside gene matches: 4. DNA of the CDR3: TGCAGTGCTAGCCCGACTAGCGGGTACCAAGAGACCCAGTACTTC. This codes for CSASPTSGYQETQYF.

The CDR3 sequence: CASSLNPGENIQYF. In DNA form, the CDR3 reads TGCGCCAGCAGCTTAAACCCCGGGGAAAACATTCAGTACTTC. V usage is TRBV5-1 and J usage is TRBJ2-4; the D gene is possibly TRBD2 (5 bases). The CDR3 is made up of 14 amino acids. Germline-derived CDR1 and CDR2 are SGHRS and YFSETQ. Between the trimmed V and J ends, which lost 2 bases and 5 bases, there was a span of 11 bases.

Comment on this clonotype: No conserved phenylalanine or tryptophan is present at the end of the CDR3, so a read error is the likely explanation. The rearrangement links TRBV11-3 to TRBJ2-5; D is possibly TRBD2 (6 bases). The length of the CDR3 is 14 residues. The ends were cut back, 10 bases at V and 2 bases at J, with 17 bases in the middle. Germline V CDR1 and CDR2: SGHNT, YENEEA. CDR3 loop: CAISPGLAQETQYS. The CDR3 coding sequence is TGTGCCATCAGTCCGGGACTCGCACAAGAGACCCAGTACTCC.

In the case of this clonotype: This may come from a read error, since a much larger clone is one base off. This CDR3 reads CASSLVGPVNEQFF. The CDR3 DNA sequence: TGTGCCAGCAGCTTGGTAGGGCCGGTCAATGAGCAGTTCTTC. J is TRBJ2-1 and V is TRBV11-3, with D unclear. Deletions cut 3 bases from V and 6 bases from J, with 12 bases between. The CDR3 runs to 14 residues. Germline values: CDR1 SGHNT, CDR2 YENEEA.

To note about this clonotype: At one end the junction does not follow the germline gene, possibly because of a read error. This sequence joins TRBV20-1 and TRBJ2-1, with D perhaps matching TRBD1 (5 bases). From germline, CDR1 is DFQATT and CDR2 SNEGSKA (reference sequence). The CDR3 consists of 15 residues. This CDR3 is CSAPARTSYYNEQFF. CDR3 bases: TGTAGTGCTCCGGCCCGGACAAGCTACTACAATGAGCAGTTCTTC.

V is TRBV6-2 or TRBV6-3 and J is TRBJ2-5; a possible D gene is TRBD2 (5 bases). Trimming took 3 bases from V and 7 from J, leaving 15 bases between them. Germline V gene sequence: CDR1 MNHEY, CDR2 SVGEGT. The CDR3 consists of 14 residues. The CDR3 region has the DNA TGTGCCAGCAGTTATTCGGACTTGCCGGGGACCCAGTACTTC. Amino acid sequence: CASSYSDLPGTQYF.

This clonotype was seen only once. A much more abundant neighbour one base away suggests this may be a read error. The chain has TRBV4-2 and TRBJ2-3, with 7 bases lining up with TRBD2. The CDR3 loop spans 17 amino acids. The germline V gene has CDR1 LGHNA and CDR2 YNFKEQ. Germline trimming cut 4 bases from V and 5 bases from J; bases unmatched to any gene: 15. CDR3 sequence reads: CASSPNAVAWGGDTQYF. The CDR3, as DNA: TGTGCCAGCAGCCCCAATGCGGTCGCCTGGGGGGGAGATACGCAGTATTTT.